The clone carrying this T cell receptor beta chain came up many times. Its antigen is unidentified. The entry originates in a study of CD8 T cells in ankylosing spondylitis. Findings and caveats of the study: The clones that were linked to disease were reported to be significantly enriched in matched synovial fluid samples from ankylosing spondylitis patients. One TCR beta motif, made up of fewer than 10 highly homologous variants, appeared characteristic of ankylosing spondylitis blood. Earlier authors reported some of these motif variants in reactive arthritis synovial fluid and blood. CD8+ cells made up the disease-linked clones, which were relatively rare in peripheral blood.

The CDR3 length is 11 residues. CDR1 and CDR2 from the germline V gene are DFQATT and SNEGSKA (reference sequence). V was pared by 5 bases and J by 9 bases, with 14 bases between. In making TCR beta libraries, quantitative 5'-RACE with molecular barcodes was used. TCRdb fed the 5' RACE reads into MiXCR, producing one record per CDR3 protein. The data show fewer than 550,000 distinct CDR3 sequences, with approximately 5.3% seen just once and roughly 3.2% held by the top ten. This sequence joins TRBV20-1 and TRBJ2-7; D assignment may be TRBD1 or TRBD2 (5 bases each). Source material: blood, either unsorted or a sorted T cell fraction (not recorded which). The sequence derives from a male donor with ankylosing spondylitis. CDR3: CSALWDDGQYF. CDR3 sequence (DNA): TGCAGTGCTCTTTGGGACGACGGGCAGTACTTC.